The clone carrying this T cell receptor (beta chain) was detected a few times. As originally analysed: Estimates of nucleated cell counts were drawn from the amplification of reference gene primers. The table came from immunoSEQ multiplex PCR; TCRdb's copy has only in-frame clones and leaves some out. The V and J calls and clone size were taken over from that table, and D and trimming were inferred from the DNA. The repertoire holds roughly 60,000 clones, 75% to 85% seen once, with about 9.4% in the top ten. This specimen comes from a study of blood T cell repertoires in COVID-19. This CDR3 has 14 residues. J lost 2 bases, V lost 6 bases, and 3 bases had no gene match. The V gene's germline CDR1 is SGHVS and CDR2 FNYEAQ.

The source is a man aged 45 to 65 with COVID-19, enrolled during active disease. The chain combines TRBV7-6 with TRBJ2-2, with TRBD2 matching 7 bases. The sequencing sample was made of peripheral blood. CDR3: CASRSSGNTGELFF. Written as DNA, the CDR3 is TGTGCCAGCAGATCTAGCGGAAACACCGGGGAGCTGTTTTTT. Full variable domain (missing parts from reference TRBV7-6 and TRBJ2-2): GAGVSQSPRYKVTKRGQDVALRCDPISGHVSLYWYRQALGQGPEFLTYFNYEAQQDKSGLPNDRFSAERPEGSISTLTIQRTEQRDSAMYRCASRSSGNTGELFFGEGSRLTVL.